This T cell receptor beta chain derives from a study of vaccination effects on CD4 cells after COVID-19. In the study overall: The vaccine given was either BNT162b2 or mRNA-1273, in two doses. Study-level findings and limits: Clones from infection and from vaccination both contracted markedly late after vaccination.

In its sample, this clone was seen a few times. Its target is not known. Clones were read by immunoSEQ multiplex PCR, and TCRdb kept only the in-frame ones, dropping some. The data hold 30,000 to 45,000 clones, with approximately 70% observed a single time. Germline lookup yields CDR1 SGHRS and CDR2 YFSETQ. The CDR3 extends over 14 amino acids. The junction had 6 bases not matched to a gene; V was cut back by 1 base and J by 9 bases. Peptide-pool stimulation followed by sequencing identified expanded antigen-specific CD4+ clonotypes in the ViraFEST assay. The culture ran for approximately 9 days before CD4+ T cells were isolated. Each vaccine recipient was nucleocapsid antibody negative and had no prior SARS-CoV-2 infection. Every well got a few million PBMC, which were grown with 10 IU/ml IL-2 and 8.5 to 10 ug/ml peptides.

This clonotype was sampled from a human donor who received a COVID-19 vaccine. This sequence joins TRBV5-1 and TRBJ2-7, with 11 bases aligning to TRBD2. The specimen comprised CD4+ T cells from PBMCs cultured with SARS-CoV-2 spike peptides, sampled before COVID-19 vaccination. The CDR3 loop reads CASSLSLAGGGQYF. In DNA form, the CDR3 reads TGCGCCAGCAGCTTGTCCCTAGCGGGAGGCGGGCAGTACTTC.